This TCR beta chain was profiled in a study of T cells after yellow fever vaccination. This clonotype was detected many times. Germline V gene sequence: CDR1 DFQATT, CDR2 SNEGSKA (reference sequence). Trimming left V 5 bases short and J 6 bases short, with 11 bases between. The CDR3 extends over 12 amino acids. TCRdb redid the calling of the 5' RACE reads with MiXCR, one entry per CDR3 protein. The data hold around 40,000 distinct CDR3 sequences, with 6.8% observed a single time. The sequencing here drew on CD8+ T cells not binding an NS4B(214-222) dextramer, sorted from PBMCs, taken 45 days after the yellow fever booster vaccination. The chain employs TRBV20-1 and TRBJ2-4; maybe TRBD1 (6 bases). This clonotype was sampled from a man aged 25-45 years who received the YFV17D yellow fever vaccine. The CDR3 is CSAPEGGNIQYF. The CDR3 bases are TGCAGTGCTCCCGAAGGGGGAAACATTCAGTACTTC.